The next 10 T cell receptor beta chains were all read from a single sample in a study of shared clonotypes between healthy human individuals (dated by TCRdb to 2018 to 2021). The library was built by means of the immunoSEQ multiplex PCR assay. Here the immuneACCESS table is served through TCRdb, limited to in-frame sequences with V and J called. Missing clones are a known gap in these copies; in checked studies unresolved V genes cover under half, and the rest lacks a known reason. Present in this sample are about 1,900,000 clones, roughly 94% of which were seen just once. Around 1.2% of the sample rests with the top ten. For the CD8 naive samples, CD45RO-negative cells were positively selected for CCR7, yielding a CD45RA+CCR7+ population from which TemRA cells were excluded. Input material: naive CD8+ T cells sorted from blood. The meaning of the sample's cell subset or site label: CD45RA+CCR7+. The receptor set was obtained from a man younger than 35 in good health.

The chain links TRBV9 to TRBJ1-6; D gene unclear. The CDR3 sequence is 14 residues long. Trimming took off 0 bases at V and 9 bases at J, with 10 bases between the two ends. Looked up from germline, CDR1 is SGDLS and CDR2 is YYNGEE. CDR3 sequence: CASSVAATGSPLHF. The CDR3 DNA sequence: TGTGCCAGCAGCGTAGCAGCCACGGGTTCACCCCTCCACTTT.

The chain links TRBV5-1 to TRBJ1-2, with a possible D match to TRBD1 (5 bases). The CDR3 is 16 residues long. V was clipped by 0 bases and J by 0 bases, with 12 bases between them. Germline-derived CDR1 and CDR2 are SGHRS and YFSETQ. CDR3 sequence reads: CASSLDGAGSNYGYTF. In DNA, the CDR3 is TGCGCCAGCAGCTTGGATGGGGCAGGGTCTAACTATGGCTACACCTTC.

The gene calls are TRBV28 and TRBJ1-2; a possible D gene is TRBD1 (6 bases). The CDR3 extends over 15 amino acids. Germline V gene sequence: CDR1 MDHEN, CDR2 SYDVKM. Trimming took 7 bases from V and 4 from J, leaving 19 bases between them. Here the CDR3 reads CASIGGALAGYGYTF. DNA of the CDR3: TGTGCCAGCATCGGGGGCGCGTTGGCTGGCTATGGCTACACCTTC.

The chain recombines TRBV4-3 with TRBJ2-3; D is ambiguous. Trimming took off 0 bases at V and 0 bases at J, with 10 bases between the two ends. CDR3 length equals 16 residues. CDR1 is LGHNA and CDR2 is YSLEER in the germline V gene. DNA for the CDR3: TGCGCCAGCAGCCAAGATCTACTAACTAGCACAGATACGCAGTATTTT. This translates into CASSQDLLTSTDTQYF.

The genes are TRBV5-6 and TRBJ2-5; 9 positions agree with TRBD1. This CDR3 has 14 residues. The germline gives CDR1 SGHDT, CDR2 YYEEEE. J was trimmed by 4 bases and V by 2 bases; bases with no gene match: 3. CDR3 residues: CASSFEGQGETQYF. CDR3 DNA: TGTGCCAGCAGCTTCGAGGGACAGGGAGAGACCCAGTACTTC.

Note on this clone: Other DNA sequences from this sample encode an identical CDR3 as well. The CDR3 DNA is TGCGCCAGCAGCCAAGAATCCACAGGGAATTCCTACGAGCAGTACTTC. Amino acid sequence: CASSQESTGNSYEQYF. The chain joins TRBV4-3 to TRBJ2-7; D is perhaps TRBD1 (6 bases). From germline, CDR1 is LGHNA and CDR2 YSLEER. Trimming cost V 0 bases and J 1 base, with 13 bases left between them. This CDR3 region has 16 residues.

Of note for this clone: Other DNA sequences in the same sample also yield this CDR3. The genes are TRBV4-1 and TRBJ2-5, with 9 bases fitting TRBD2. The V gene's germline CDR1 is MGHRA and CDR2 YSYEKL. The CDR3 runs 15 residues. Trimming removed 2 bases from V and 5 bases from J; junction bases left unmatched: 6. The CDR3 DNA sequence: TGCGCCAGCAGCCAACCGGGACTAGCATTGGAGACCCAGTACTTC. Translated: CASSQPGLALETQYF.

This chain links TRBV28 with TRBJ1-1, with no clear D. Germline V lookup: CDR1 MDHEN, CDR2 SYDVKM. The CDR3 sequence is 13 residues long. Trimming left V 6 bases short and J 1 base short, with 9 bases between. The CDR3 nucleotides are TGTGCCAGCAGCCCACAGTCGAACACTGAAGCTTTCTTT. It translates to CASSPQSNTEAFF.

About this clone: The same CDR3 also results from other DNA sequences found in this sample. The V gene is TRBV27, the J gene TRBJ2-7; D gene ambiguous. V lost 2 bases, J lost 3 bases, and 11 bases lay in between. This CDR3 region has 14 residues. Germline CDR1 is MNHEY and CDR2 is SMNVEV (reference sequence). This CDR3 is CASSLGLTSYEQYF. DNA for the CDR3: TGTGCCAGCAGTTTAGGGTTGACGAGCTACGAGCAGTACTTC.

V usage is TRBV7-9 and J usage is TRBJ2-1; TRBD1 matches 8 bases. The V segment lost 5 bases and the J segment 7 bases; nucleotides outside the gene matches: 13. This CDR3 is built from 16 residues. Germline loops: CDR1 SEHNR, CDR2 FQNEAQ (reference sequence). CDR3 region: CASSPQGAGGLNEQFF. The CDR3 DNA sequence: TGTGCCAGCAGCCCGCAGGGGGCAGGGGGGTTAAATGAGCAGTTCTTC.